These T cell receptor beta chains were read from a single sample in a study of blood T cell repertoires in COVID-19. Clones were read by immunoSEQ multiplex PCR, and TCRdb kept only the in-frame ones, dropping some. Of hundreds of thousands of clones listed, approximately 87% were seen once; the top ten hold approximately 3.1%. Sequencing used PBMCs or T cells enriched from blood (not recorded which). The receptors derive from a woman aged 50 to 65 in a cohort exposed to, infected with or recovered from COVID-19 (not recorded which). Each CDR3 is given with its conserved first and last residue. The order of the fields is J gene, D gene, CDR3 length, V gene, clone size, CDR3 DNA, CDR3 protein. D genes are given only for firm matches. Size is stated for part of the rows, as once, few or many counts, or as a class when the clone is expanded.

TRBJ1-1,.,15,TRBV7-6,.,TGTGCCAGCAGCCGCGGCGGGACGGTAAACACTGAAGCTTTCTTT,CASSRGGTVNTEAFF
TRBJ1-1,.,17,TRBV18,.,TGTGCCAGCTCACCAATTCACCCGACAGCCTCGAACACTGAAGCTTTCTTT,CASSPIHPTASNTEAFF
TRBJ1-2,TRBD1,13,TRBV28,.,TGTGCCAGCAGTTCGGGACAGGGGTATGGCTACACCTTC,CASSSGQGYGYTF
TRBJ2-7,.,14,TRBV18,.,TGTGCCAGCTCACCGGGAGTTTGGGTTGGCGAGCAGTACTTC,CASSPGVWVGEQYF
TRBJ1-5,TRBD1,15,TRBV5-5,.,TGTGCCAGCAGCACCGGACAGGGGGCCAATCAGCCCCAGCATTTT,CASSTGQGANQPQHF
TRBJ2-4,TRBD1,15,TRBV7-2,.,TGTGCCAGCAGCACGAACCCGGGACAGGGTGGCATTCAGTACTTC,CASSTNPGQGGIQYF
TRBJ2-7,TRBD1,15,TRBV6-5,.,TGTGCCAGCAGCCCATGGACAGGGGGAGGCTACGAGCAGTACTTC,CASSPWTGGGYEQYF
TRBJ2-1,TRBD2,16,TRBV7-2,.,TGTGCCAGCAGCTTAATGAGCGGGGGGGCGCGGAATGAGCAGTTCTTC,CASSLMSGGARNEQFF
TRBJ1-5,.,14,TRBV28,.,TGTGCCAGCAGTTTCCCCGAGGGCAATCAGCCCCAGCATTTT,CASSFPEGNQPQHF
TRBJ1-2,TRBD1,13,TRBV7-8,.,TGTGCCAGCAGCCGCGACAGGGCTAAGGGCTACACCTTC,CASSRDRAKGYTF
TRBJ1-5,.,16,TRBV2,.,TGTGCCAGCAGTGATGGCCGGGGAGGAGGCAATCAGCCCCAGCATTTT,CASSDGRGGGNQPQHF
TRBJ1-6,.,13,TRBV5-6,.,TGTGCCAGCAGCTTAGCTGAACCTTCACCCCTCCACTTT,CASSLAEPSPLHF
TRBJ1-5,.,13,TRBV2,.,TGTGCCAGCAGCTCCGGGCAGGGGCAGCCCCAGCATTTT,CASSSGQGQPQHF
TRBJ1-2,TRBD1,13,TRBV15,once,TGTGCCACCAGCAGCGGGACAGTTTATGGCTACACCTTC,CATSSGTVYGYTF
TRBJ2-1,TRBD2,16,TRBV7-2,.,TGTGCCAGCAGCTTACCGCTAGCGGGGGGGCTTTACGAGCAGTTCTTC,CASSLPLAGGLYEQFF
TRBJ1-1,TRBD1,16,TRBV5-8,.,TGTGCCAGCAGCTTGGCCGGAGGGGGCAGGGGCACTGAAGCTTTCTTT,CASSLAGGGRGTEAFF
TRBJ2-1,TRBD2,13,TRBV7-6,.,TGTGCCAGCAGCACCGGGACTAGCAATGAGCAGTTCTTC,CASSTGTSNEQFF
TRBJ1-5,.,14,TRBV24-1,.,TGTGCCACCAGTGACTCAGCGAACAATCAGCCCCAGCATTTT,CATSDSANNQPQHF
TRBJ2-7,.,15,TRBV30,.,TGTGCCTGGAGTGTAGGGGGGGGTAGGTCCTACGAGCAGTACTTC,CAWSVGGGRSYEQYF
TRBJ2-7,TRBD1,15,TRBV7-2,.,TGTGCCAGCAGCCGTACCATGACAGGGGAATACGAGCAGTACTTC,CASSRTMTGEYEQYF
TRBJ2-1,TRBD2,14,TRBV7-2,.,TGTGCCAGCAGCCAAAGCCCAGGGAGGGATGAGCAGTTCTTC,CASSQSPGRDEQFF
TRBJ1-1,.,15,TRBV5-1,.,TGCGCCAGCAGCTTGTTACCGGGGGGGAACACTGAAGCTTTCTTT,CASSLLPGGNTEAFF
TRBJ2-1,TRBD2,15,TRBV5-1,.,TGCGCCAGCAGCCCCCCGGGAGGGGTCTACAATGAGCAGTTCTTC,CASSPPGGVYNEQFF
TRBJ1-1,.,10,TRBV20-1,.,TGCAGTGCTAGAGATCAGGAAGCTTTCTTT,CSARDQEAFF
TRBJ2-3,TRBD1,16,TRBV5-1,.,TGCGCCAGCAGCTTGGGCGGGACAGGGGTGTCAGATACGCAGTATTTT,CASSLGGTGVSDTQYF
TRBJ2-5,TRBD1,14,TRBV5-1,.,TGCGCCAGCAGCTTCGGACAGGGCCGCGAGACCCAGTACTTC,CASSFGQGRETQYF
TRBJ1-1,TRBD1,16,TRBV19,.,TGTGCCAGTAGCCCGATCGGACAGGGGATGAACACTGAAGCTTTCTTT,CASSPIGQGMNTEAFF
TRBJ1-2,TRBD1,15,TRBV10-1,.,TGCGCCAGAAGAAGGACAGGGGGCGAGCTCGATGGCTACACCTTC,CARRRTGGELDGYTF
TRBJ2-2,TRBD1,13,TRBV30,.,TGTGCCTTGAGGGGGCTCGGCACCGGGGAGCTGTTTTTT,CALRGLGTGELFF
TRBJ1-1,.,14,TRBV6-5,.,TGTGCCAGCACCCGACCGGGAAAGAACACTGAAGCTTTCTTT,CASTRPGKNTEAFF
TRBJ1-5,.,16,TRBV21-1,.,TGTGCCAGCAGCATCACAAAAGGGACAGTCAATCAGCCCCAGCATTTT,CASSITKGTVNQPQHF
TRBJ2-5,TRBD2,16,TRBV4-1,once,TGCGCCAGCAGCCAGCTAGCGGGGGCCCCCCAAGAGACCCAGTACTTC,CASSQLAGAPQETQYF
TRBJ2-3,.,15,TRBV7-2,once,TGTGCCAGCAGTCAGGGGGGCCTGAGGGCAGATACGCAGTATTTT,CASSQGGLRADTQYF
TRBJ2-3,.,13,TRBV28,.,TGTGCCAGCAGTTTAGAACTGACAGGCGCATGGTATTTT,CASSLELTGAWYF
TRBJ2-7,TRBD2,17,TRBV18,.,TGTGCCAGCTCACCACCGGGGGGTCACATAGCGGGGGTCGAGCAGTACTTC,CASSPPGGHIAGVEQYF
TRBJ2-1,.,17,TRBV4-3,.,TGCGCCAGCAGCCAAGATCCGCCAGGGTTCTCCTACAATGAGCAGTTCTTC,CASSQDPPGFSYNEQFF
TRBJ1-5,.,15,TRBV4-3,.,TGCGCCAGCAGCCCGAACCCCCAGGCGAGTGAGCCCCAGCATTTT,CASSPNPQASEPQHF
TRBJ1-1,TRBD1,15,TRBV5-1,.,TGCGCCAGCAGCCCTACTCCGGGACAGGGAAGTGAAGCTTTCTTT,CASSPTPGQGSEAFF
TRBJ2-3,TRBD2,18,TRBV7-3,.,TGTGCCAGCAGCTTAATTGGGCTAGCGGGGGGCCGCACAGATACGCAGTATTTT,CASSLIGLAGGRTDTQYF
TRBJ2-7,.,11,TRBV9,once,TGTGTACATCTGTGGTCCTACGAGCAGTACTTC,CVHLWSYEQYF